The text below deals with one T cell receptor beta chain. The sample belongs to a study of blood T cell repertoires in COVID-19. Here immunoSEQ multiplex PCR was the method, and the copy in TCRdb shows in-frame clones only, minus some. Among 110,000 to 150,000 clones, around 89% were seen once, and the ten largest hold roughly 9.6%. The CDR3 runs to 16 residues. Germline values: CDR1 KGHSH, CDR2 LQKENI. V shed 3 bases, J shed 3 bases, and the junction held 7 bases outside the gene matches. This rearrangement joins TRBV18 to TRBJ2-2; 7 positions match TRBD2. Sequenced input: peripheral blood. This TCR was sampled from an elderly woman with acute or convalescent COVID-19. CDR3 sequence: CASSPQRAGDTGELFF. In DNA form, the CDR3 reads TGTGCCAGCTCACCCCAACGGGCGGGGGACACCGGGGAGCTGTTTTTT.